The 21 T cell receptor beta chains listed next were all sequenced from one sample in a study of blood T cells in healthy people across ages. Through a sample-barcoded 5' primer and a J-beta primer mix, a second PCR was run for roughly 7 to 12 cycles. TCRdb independently ran MiXCR on the 5' RACE reads; one entry per CDR3 protein. The table includes fewer than 2,000,000 distinct CDR3 sequences, about 31% detected once. Material: blood. The receptors stem from a woman in her thirties in good health.

Only a few counts were recorded for this clonotype. J is TRBJ2-5 and V is TRBV18; D unclear. The CDR3 is made up of 12 amino acids. The V gene lost 0 bases and the J gene lost 9 bases, with 8 bases spanning the gap. The germline CDR1 and CDR2 sequences are KGHSH and LQKENI. The CDR3 coding sequence is TGTGCCAGCTCACCACCCGCTGCGGCCCAGTACTTC. Encoded protein: CASSPPAAAQYF. Using reference TRBV18 and TRBJ2-5 for the parts outside the CDR3, the full variable domain is NAGVMQNPRHLVRRRGQEARLRCSPMKGHSHVYWYRQLPEEGLKFMVYLQKENIIDESGMPKERFSAEFPKEGPSILRIQQVVRGDSAAYFCASSPPAAAQYFGPGTRLLVL.

This clonotype showed up just once. This may come from a read error, since a much larger clone is one base off. The genes are TRBV20-1 and TRBJ2-7; D gene unclear. V dropped 6 bases and J dropped 0 bases, with 15 bases sitting between them. The CDR3 sequence is 14 residues long. Germline assignment: CDR1 DFQATT and CDR2 SNEGSKA (reference sequence). The CDR3 sequence is CSAPMSRSSYEQYF. DNA for the CDR3: TGCAGTGCCCCCATGTCCCGTAGCTCCTACGAGCAGTACTTC.

The rearrangement uses TRBV28 and TRBJ2-7; 8 bases fit TRBD2. V shed 6 bases and J 3 bases; nucleotides not matched to a gene: 7. Germline V lookup: CDR1 MDHEN, CDR2 SYDVKM. The CDR3 is 14 amino acids. The CDR3 DNA reads TGTGCCAGCAGCCTGCACGGGGGGGACTACGAGCAGTACTTC. Its protein is CASSLHGGDYEQYF.

The sample holds a few counts of this clonotype. The rearrangement links TRBV6-1 to TRBJ1-2; D call uncertain. The CDR3 extends over 11 amino acids. Germline CDR1 and CDR2: MNHNS and SASEGT. The V and J ends lost 2 bases and 8 bases respectively, with 6 bases between them. CDR3 nucleotide sequence: TGTGCCAGCAGTGAATGGGCAGGCTACACCTTC. It is translated as CASSEWAGYTF.

This sequence joins TRBV5-1 and TRBJ2-1; TRBD1 matches at 11 bases. V was pared by 1 base and J by 9 bases, with 6 bases of the junction left unmatched. The CDR3 is 15 residues long. Germline loops: CDR1 SGHRS, CDR2 YFSETQ. CDR3 loop: CASSLLGQGAIEQFF. The CDR3 DNA reads as TGCGCCAGCAGCTTGCTCGGACAGGGGGCGATTGAGCAGTTCTTC.

This clonotype showed up just a few times. The chain uses TRBV12-3 or TRBV12-4 and TRBJ2-5; 11 bases line up with TRBD2. CDR3 length: 15 amino acids. Losses at the gene ends were 5 bases for V and 5 bases for J; bases not matched to a gene: 7. CDR3 bases: TGTGCCAGCAGTACTAGCGGGGGAGCGTGGGAGACCCAGTACTTC. Its protein is CASSTSGGAWETQYF.

V usage is TRBV20-1 and J usage is TRBJ1-1; D is perhaps TRBD1 (6 bases). Trimming removed 5 bases from V and 4 bases from J, with 17 bases in between. The V gene's germline CDR1 is DFQATT and CDR2 SNEGSKA (reference sequence). The CDR3 length is 14 residues. The CDR3 sequence: CSAPQGTWSTEAFF. The CDR3 DNA is TGCAGTGCTCCCCAGGGGACCTGGAGCACTGAAGCTTTCTTT.

The chain employs TRBV29-1 and TRBJ1-1; the match to TRBD1 covers 7 bases. CDR1 is SQVTM, CDR2 ANQGSEA, per germline. V was clipped by 4 bases and J by 0 bases; unmatched bases: 2. The length of the CDR3 is 13 residues. CDR3 sequence reads: CSVGGQVNTEAFF. The DNA of the CDR3 is TGCAGCGTTGGTGGACAGGTGAACACTGAAGCTTTCTTT.

This clonotype was found many times. The chain is built from TRBV29-1 and TRBJ2-7; TRBD1 agrees at 7 bases. The CDR3 extends over 14 amino acids. V lost 7 bases to trimming and J lost 1 base; unmatched junction nucleotides: 10. Germline lookup yields CDR1 SQVTM and CDR2 ANQGSEA. DNA of the CDR3: TGCAGCGCCCTAGACAGGGCTTCTTCCTACGAGCAGTACTTC. Amino acids: CSALDRASSYEQYF.

CDR3 nucleotide sequence: TGTGCCAGCAGGGAGGTGGACAGCCCTAACTATGGCTACACCTTC. Protein sequence: CASREVDSPNYGYTF. This chain connects TRBV6-5 to TRBJ1-2, with D perhaps TRBD1 (6 bases). With 6 bases removed from V and 0 bases from J, the gap between germline ends came to 14 bases. The CDR3 covers 15 residues. CDR1 MNHEY and CDR2 SVGAGI come from the germline V gene.

The chain has TRBV4-1 and TRBJ2-1, with no clear D. Trimming took off 5 bases at V and 8 bases at J, with 19 bases between the two ends. Germline CDR1 MGHRA, CDR2 YSYEKL. The CDR3 spans 15 residues. Here the CDR3 DNA reads TGCGCCAGCAGCATGGCCGGGTCCCAAAGTTATGAGCAGTTCTTC. Its translation is CASSMAGSQSYEQFF.

CDR3: CASSTGAGYEQYF. CDR3 nucleotides: TGTGCCAGCAGTACAGGGGCCGGCTACGAGCAGTACTTC. The rearrangement joins TRBV6-6 to TRBJ2-5; 7 bases agree with TRBD1. The DNA end is more similar to TRBJ2-7, so the J call may be wrong. Germline V gene data show CDR1 as MNHNY and CDR2 as SVGAGI (reference sequence). This CDR3 is 13 amino acids long.

This clonotype has just one count. The chain carries TRBV7-2 and TRBJ2-3; 7 nucleotides line up with TRBD2. The CDR3 is 15 residues long. CDR1 is SGHTA and CDR2 is FQGNSA in the germline V gene. V was pared by 6 bases and J by 2 bases, with 8 bases of the junction left unmatched. CDR3 loop: CASRKGGGDTDTQYF. Written as DNA, the CDR3 is TGTGCCAGCAGGAAAGGCGGGGGAGACACAGATACGCAGTATTTT.

This clonotype was recorded a few times. The genes are TRBV5-6 and TRBJ2-2; D is ambiguous. The CDR3 runs to 13 residues. Deletions cut 0 bases from V and 6 bases from J, with 6 bases between. Germline-derived CDR1 and CDR2 are SGHDT and YYEEEE. CDR3 protein: CASSLVGPGELFF. The CDR3 DNA reads TGTGCCAGCAGCTTGGTGGGTCCCGGGGAGCTGTTTTTT. Using reference TRBV5-6 and TRBJ2-2 for the parts outside the CDR3, the full variable domain is DAGVTQSPTHLIKTRGQQVTLRCSPKSGHDTVSWYQQALGQGPQFIFQYYEEEERQRGNFPDRFSGHQFPNYSSELNVNALLLGDSALYLCASSLVGPGELFFGEGSRLTVL.

The rearrangement joins TRBV25-1 to TRBJ2-3, with D possibly matching TRBD2 (6 bases). Germline values: CDR1 MGHDK, CDR2 SYGVNS. V was trimmed by 8 bases and J by 0 bases, leaving 18 bases between them. This CDR3 has 16 residues. The CDR3 is CASAPRTIESTDTQYF. In DNA, the CDR3 is TGTGCCAGCGCCCCACGGACTATAGAGAGCACAGATACGCAGTATTTT.

V is TRBV5-4 and J is TRBJ2-3; D not resolved. Trimming stripped 0 bases from V and 4 bases from J, with 9 bases between. The germline V gene encodes CDR1 SGHNT and CDR2 YYREEE (reference sequence). The length of the CDR3 is 14 residues. This chain's CDR3 is CASSLVGLPDTQYF. The CDR3 DNA reads TGTGCCAGCAGCTTGGTGGGTTTGCCAGATACGCAGTATTTT.

This clonotype was observed a few times. This chain links TRBV3-1 with TRBJ1-2; unclear D gene. The CDR3 consists of 14 residues. V was cut by 4 bases and J by 7 bases, with 16 bases left in between. Germline V CDR1 and CDR2: LGHDT, YNNKEL (reference sequence). As DNA, the CDR3 is TGTGCCAGCAGCCGCCTGGCGGTTGATGCTGGCTACACCTTC. This translates into CASSRLAVDAGYTF.

The CDR3 reads CASSGWGGRANYQPQHF. CDR3 DNA sequence: TGCGCCAGCAGTGGGTGGGGAGGCAGGGCAAACTATCAGCCCCAGCATTTT. V and J are TRBV10-2 and TRBJ1-5; D is possibly TRBD1 (5 bases). The V gene lost 4 bases and the J gene lost 5 bases, with 21 bases spanning the gap. Germline V gene lookup returns CDR1 WSHSY and CDR2 SAAADI. The CDR3 sequence is 17 residues long.

This clonotype was detected only a few times. This could be a read error, since a much larger clone is one nucleotide away. V and J are TRBV29-1 and TRBJ2-6, with D maybe TRBD1 (6 bases). This CDR3 spans 14 amino acids. Germline-derived CDR1 and CDR2 are SQVTM and ANQGSEA. The CDR3 bases are TGCAGCGTTGTTGGGGGCGCCGGGGCCAGCGTCCTGACTTTC. Translation: CSVVGGAGASVLTF.

This clonotype was picked up a small number of times. J is TRBJ1-4 and V is TRBV20-1; D unresolved. The length of the CDR3 is 14 residues. V lost 3 bases to trimming and J lost 5 bases, with 13 bases between them. Per the germline V gene, CDR1 is DFQATT and CDR2 is SNEGSKA (reference sequence). The CDR3 DNA follows: TGCAGTGCTAGCCCCCATGTCGGGAATGAAAAACTGTTTTTT. Encoded protein: CSASPHVGNEKLFF.

This clonotype was counted many times. The chain employs TRBV4-2 and TRBJ1-2; D remains ambiguous. The V and J ends lost 3 bases and 8 bases respectively, with 19 bases between them. Germline V gives CDR1 LGHNA, CDR2 YNFKEQ. This CDR3 has 15 amino acids. CDR3 nucleotide sequence: TGTGCCAGCAGCCATAAGGGAGGCCTACTCAAAGGCTACACCTTC. Translating it yields CASSHKGGLLKGYTF.